Detailed here is one T cell receptor beta chain. The antigen it binds to is not known. Qualities for individual bases were not recorded, and no much larger clone is one base off. This record belongs to a study of cytomegalovirus exposure and HLA in healthy donors (dated by TCRdb to about 2017). Some background on the complete study: An earlier analysis of several hundred of the donors reported more than 250 Gb of sequence data and some 120 million unique TCR beta sequences from 150 million to 200 million T cells. An early release that covered some 640 HLA-typed donors contained around 330 gigabases of sequencing data and 75 million to 100 million unique TCR sequences. The genetic ancestry cluster associated with self-reported Caucasian donors included 81% of the 300 to 450 genotyped donors. The study was designed to test whether signatures of past pathogen exposure could be identified by cataloging public T cell receptors. The study used immunosequencing to profile the T cell repertoires of 666 subjects and linked those repertoires to cytomegalovirus serostatus. A separate validation cohort of roughly 130 different subjects was used in addition to the approximately 640-subject first cohort. To predict cytomegalovirus infection status, the study combined high-throughput TCR immunosequencing, statistical association of individual TCRs with disease status, and machine learning. In a later analysis, previously published TCR beta repertoires from 666 donors were re-analyzed and high-resolution HLA genotyping was added so that TCR occurrence patterns could be studied. The later analysis used no new phenotypic data to find candidate immune exposures, relying instead on TCR beta sequences and their occurrence across donors. To decide whether each TCR beta V gene segment behaved as functional or pseudogenic, an earlier analysis of approximately 620 of the donors relied on high-throughput TCR beta sequencing. Donor age, sex, ethnicity and CMV serostatus were collected together with the repertoire data. A later genetic analysis used genome-wide SNP genotypes for 398 of the 666 donors, treating that subset as a discovery cohort. All discovery cohort repertoires had been generated using a single sequencing platform. HLA typing covered class I and class II loci at four-digit resolution. Typing coverage differed by locus: A, B, C, DRB1 and DQB1 were typed in roughly 620-640 donors, DQA1 in roughly 510, DPA1 in roughly 590, and DPB1 in around 490. Four or five DR-DQ haplotypes were treated as single units for association and clustering because of strong linkage in the cohort. Across about 380 genotyped donors of the cohort, an average of approximately 220,000 unique TCR beta nucleotide sequences per donor were sequenced, and approximately 19% of those sequences were non-productive.

Summary of the overall study and its limitations: A further reported finding was that TCR beta sequences accurately predicted the HLA-A and HLA-B alleles for most subjects in the first cohort. Correlated functional status among segregating V segments might reflect linkage disequilibrium, but an unknown experimental factor could not be ruled out. Most TCR sequences were seen in very few donors, while some public TCRs were found in many individuals. The earlier analysis of some 560 of the donors excluded some 16 rarely observed V segments, including chromosome 9 orphons, because counts were too low. In a later analysis, several top co-occurrence clusters were reported to appear linked to parvovirus B19, influenza, CMV and Epstein-Barr virus. A cluster of highly shared sequence variants was judged likely to be a technical artifact of the sequencing pipeline. Because HLA typing was missing for some donors at each locus, association tests included only the typed subset. The classifier was reported to diagnose cytomegalovirus status with high specificity and sensitivity in both the original and validation cohorts. Presence/absence analyses assumed roughly uniform sequencing depth across donors, an assumption that may not hold. Strong co-occurrence of HLA alleles, especially DR and DQ, made assigning TCR associations to individual alleles difficult. V-gene and J-gene trimming of TCR beta chains was associated with a missense DCLRE1C variant in a later genetic analysis, and the association was replicated in an independent cohort. In vitro tests confirmed that a few of the cytomegalovirus-associated TCR beta chains recognize cytomegalovirus antigens. In a later analysis, some 18,000 TCR beta sequences were associated with specific HLA alleles at a false discovery rate of 0.05. The authors suggested that the approach could potentially be generalized to other disease states and immunological phenotypes. The study listed over 150 TCR beta chains as associated with cytomegalovirus. An earlier analysis of roughly 570 of the donors showed that most TCR beta V segments appeared in productive rearrangements either about 87% or about 30% of the time, which broadly matched IMGT annotations. In a later analysis, TCR association rates were found to vary across HLA loci, with the most associated TCRs seen for DRB1 alleles and the fewest for HLA-C alleles. In a later analysis, HLA-associated TCR beta chains showed more clonal expansion and lower generation probabilities than non-associated chains that were equally common. According to a later genetic analysis, donors in an Asian-associated ancestry cluster had fewer N-insertions in productive TCRs than the roughly 700-donor mean. Because the 87-base-pair reads could not distinguish some IMGT-functional V segments, including TRBV6-2 and TRBV6-3, those segments were excluded. This cohort had only TCR beta chains sequenced, and the lack of alpha or paired-chain data limited which features could be detected. Immune exposure information for the cohort was limited to CMV serostatus. A later analysis found that most CMV-associated TCR beta chains appeared HLA-restricted, with HLA associations seemingly driven largely by CMV exposure.

CDR1 and CDR2, per the germline V gene (reference sequence), are MNHNY and SVGAGI. From the cysteine up to the phenylalanine, the CDR3 has a length of 16 residues. This entry keeps only the CDR3 DNA: 48 bases, framed from base 1. The germline V and J ends show losses of 3 bases and 7 bases respectively, and no gene match explains 9 bases of the junction. The library came from the immunoSEQ multiplex PCR assay. A mixture of 60 forward primers for TCR Vbeta segments and 13 reverse primers for TCR Jbeta segments was used in the multiplex PCR. Amplification of the CDR3 region of rearranged TCR beta genes was performed with a multiplex PCR assay on genomic DNA. On the Illumina HiSeq System, the amplified TCR beta libraries were sequenced as 87-base-pair reads. From the authors' description of their analysis: A later analysis tallied around 82 million unique TCR beta chains across the approximately 670 repertoires, and about 10 million of those chains were shared by two or more donors. Raw reads were error-corrected and collapsed into unique sequences by a nearest-neighbor algorithm in which closely related sequences were merged to remove PCR and sequencing errors. V, D and J gene segments were assigned by aligning CDR3 sequences to IMGT reference sequences. For a sequence to be retained, a match of at least six nucleotides to both a V gene segment and a J gene segment was required. Rearrangements were classified as productive when the CDR3 lacked stop codons and remained in frame with V and J, and all other rearrangements were classified as non-productive. CDR3 was defined according to IMGT convention as the region running from the second conserved V-encoded cysteine to the conserved J-encoded phenylalanine. The earlier analysis of about 610 of the donors excluded sequences that lacked an unambiguous match to a single V gene segment. An earlier analysis of several hundred of the donors called V segments functional above 56.7% productive rearrangements and segregating when the between-donor standard deviation exceeded 5%. A statistical classification framework was developed to diagnose cytomegalovirus status using the catalog of TCR beta chain sequences. In a later analysis, TCR nucleotide sequences were compared against IMGT/GENE-DB human TR gene sequences so that V and J genes could be assigned. Using the TCRdist pipeline, a later analysis assigned CDR3 sequences along with most-parsimonious VDJ recombination scenarios. In a later analysis, each TCR beta chain was defined by its CDR3 amino acid sequence together with its V-gene family, and reads without a unique V-gene family were excluded. To address suspected cross-contamination and a sequencing artifact, a later analysis removed 592 highly shared, low-generation-probability nucleotide sequences. In a later analysis, a clonal expansion index was calculated for each public chain from normalized within-repertoire ranks of inferred template counts. Generation probabilities in a later analysis came from a VDJ recombination model fitted to out-of-frame rearrangements, and those results were checked against IGoR. In a later analysis, hypergeometric tests were used to score TCR-TCR, TCR-HLA and TCR-CMV co-occurrence, with a repertoire-size bias correction applied to TCR pairs. In a later analysis, false discovery rates were estimated by permuting HLA or CMV assignments 20 times. A later analysis grouped co-occurring TCRs with DBSCAN, adding TCRdist sequence similarity when clustering within HLA-allele-positive subsets. For co-occurrence clustering, repertoires with fewer than 30,000 or more than 120,000 public chains were excluded, along with about five repertoires with anomalous nucleotide sharing. TCRdb mirrors the immuneACCESS table, restricted to in-frame sequences. Some clones are absent from its copies; in checked studies, under half trace to an unresolved V gene, and the reason for the others is unknown. The D gene and trimming were derived from the DNA, and the V and J assignments and clone size from that table. This sample is represented by a few hundred thousand clones; less than 85% of them were singletons. The top ten hold approximately 0.22% of the sample.

In total, fewer than 750 healthy bone marrow donors made up the cohort. All cohort members were sampled while nominally healthy, although unrecorded immune exposures were likely present. The donor tested CMV seronegative and was one of the 352 seronegative cohort members. Each donor provided a peripheral blood sample, and peripheral blood mononuclear cells were used for TCR beta sequencing. The Qiagen DNeasy Blood Extraction Kit was used to extract genomic DNA from the blood cell samples. The V and J segments used are TRBV6-6 and TRBJ1-6, and 7 junction bases match TRBD1. This receptor was identified in a girl aged 2 to 10 in good health and CMV-seronegative. Sequencing input: PBMCs. The CDR3 corresponds to CASSYPPGTANSPLHF. The DNA is TGTGCCAGCAGTTATCCTCCCGGGACAGCGAATTCACCCCTCCACTTT.